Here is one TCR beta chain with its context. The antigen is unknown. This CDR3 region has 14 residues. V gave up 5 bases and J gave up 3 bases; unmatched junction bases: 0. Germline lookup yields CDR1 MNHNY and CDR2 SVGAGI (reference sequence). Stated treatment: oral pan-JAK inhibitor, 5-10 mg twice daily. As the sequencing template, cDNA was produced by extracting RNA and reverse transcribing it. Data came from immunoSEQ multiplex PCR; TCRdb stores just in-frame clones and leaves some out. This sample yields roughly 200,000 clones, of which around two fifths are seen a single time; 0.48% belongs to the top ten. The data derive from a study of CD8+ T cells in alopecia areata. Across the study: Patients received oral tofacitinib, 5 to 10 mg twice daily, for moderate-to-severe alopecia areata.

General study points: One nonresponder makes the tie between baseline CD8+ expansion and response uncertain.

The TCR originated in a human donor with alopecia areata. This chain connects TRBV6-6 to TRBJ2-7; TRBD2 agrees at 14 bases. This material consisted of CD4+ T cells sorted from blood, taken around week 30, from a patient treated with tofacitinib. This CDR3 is CASSGTSGGYEQYF. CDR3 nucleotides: TGTGCCAGCAGTGGGACTAGCGGGGGCTACGAGCAGTACTTC.